A single T cell receptor beta chain is shown here with its context. The antigen remains undetermined. The data were obtained in a study of blood T cells in healthy people across ages. Regarding the study as a whole: In older individuals, TCR beta diversity per million T cells was lower, falling roughly linearly with age.

Isolated PBMCs totaled at least 7 million in each sample. Alongside a J-beta primer mix, a sample-barcoded 5' primer served in a second PCR lasting roughly 7 to 12 cycles. TCRdb used MiXCR to reprocess the 5' RACE reads, holding one entry per CDR3 protein. The sample carries 700,000 to 850,000 distinct CDR3 sequences, approximately 53% recorded once. The sample consisted of blood. The TCR comes from a man older than 75 in good health.

CDR3 residues: CASREGGHNSPLHF. The CDR3 nucleotides read TGCGCCAGCAGAGAGGGGGGGCACAATTCACCCCTCCACTTT. The chain employs TRBV5-1 and TRBJ1-6; D perhaps matches TRBD1 (6 bases). The CDR3 totals 14 residues. Trimming removed 5 bases from V and 7 bases from J, with 13 bases in between. In germline, CDR1 is SGHRS, CDR2 YFSETQ.